Listed here are 30 T cell receptor beta chains from one sample, sequenced in a study of blood T cell repertoires in COVID-19. Here immunoSEQ multiplex PCR was the method, and the copy in TCRdb shows in-frame clones only, minus some. The table includes about 430,000 clones, 70% to 90% detected once. Sequencing input: PBMCs or T cells enriched from blood (not recorded which). These TCRs come from a woman aged 18-29 years who had been exposed to COVID-19.

V and J are TRBV14 and TRBJ2-2; 14 bases fit TRBD2. The CDR3 extends over 17 amino acids. Trimming took 4 bases from V and 7 from J; bases not matched to a gene: 8. Per germline, CDR1 SGHDN and CDR2 FVKESK. DNA of the CDR3: TGTGCCAGCAGCCCCCGACTAGCGGGGGGGCCATACGGGGAGCTGTTTTTT. This sequence encodes CASSPRLAGGPYGELFF. Supplemented by reference TRBV14 and TRBJ2-2, the full variable domain reads EAGVTQFPSHSVIEKGQTVTLRCDPISGHDNLYWYRRVMGKEIKFLLHFVKESKQDESGMPNNRFLAERTGGTYSTLKVQPAELEDSGVYFCASSPRLAGGPYGELFFGEGSRLTVL.

V gene TRBV4-3 combines with J gene TRBJ2-7, with D unresolved. The CDR3 loop spans 19 amino acids. Germline-derived CDR1 and CDR2 are LGHNA and YSLEER. V was pared by 0 bases and J by 7 bases, with 28 bases between. The CDR3 here is CASSQDGFFGSSIFHEQYF. DNA of the CDR3: TGCGCCAGCAGCCAAGATGGATTTTTCGGGTCTAGTATCTTTCATGAGCAGTACTTC.

The chain links TRBV19 to TRBJ1-1; D possibly corresponds to TRBD1 (5 bases). Germline values: CDR1 LNHDA, CDR2 SQIVND (reference sequence). Between the trimmed V and J ends, which lost 7 bases and 1 base, there was a span of 7 bases. This CDR3 is 12 amino acids long. CDR3: CASTTGNTEAFF. CDR3 nucleotides: TGTGCCAGTACAACAGGGAACACTGAAGCTTTCTTT. The full variable domain, in which reference TRBV19 and TRBJ1-1 provide the parts outside the CDR3, is DGGITQSPKYLFRKEGQNVTLSCEQNLNHDAMYWYRQDPGQGLRLIYYSQIVNDFQKGDIAEGYSVSREKKESFPLTVTSAQKNPTAFYLCASTTGNTEAFFGQGTRLTVV.

This clone was picked up a small number of times. The CDR3 loop reads CASSFRTEAFF. Written as DNA, the CDR3 is TGTGCCAGCAGTTTTCGTACTGAAGCTTTCTTT. The chain recombines TRBV28 with TRBJ1-1; no clear D gene. Germline V gene lookup returns CDR1 MDHEN and CDR2 SYDVKM. Trimming removed 3 bases from V and 5 bases from J, with 4 bases in between. The CDR3 consists of 11 residues.

This chain connects TRBV18 to TRBJ1-5, with a tentative D call TRBD1 (5 bases). The CDR3 is 15 residues long. Germline V gives CDR1 KGHSH, CDR2 LQKENI. V was shortened by 2 bases and J by 2 bases, with 10 bases between the two germline ends. The DNA of the CDR3 is TGTGCCAGCTCACCAGGGGGAGGAGGCAATCAGCCCCAGCATTTT. As protein: CASSPGGGGNQPQHF.

The V call is TRBV25-1, the J call TRBJ2-2; 8 positions agree with TRBD2. In germline, CDR1 is MGHDK, CDR2 SYGVNS. The J segment lost 6 bases and the V segment lost 6 bases, leaving 9 bases of the junction unmatched. The CDR3 runs 15 residues. The CDR3 nucleotides are TGTGCCAGCAGGAGGGGACTAGGGGCCCCCGGGGAGCTGTTTTTT. Translation gives CASRRGLGAPGELFF.

This clone was found once. The CDR3 reads CASPWRGILANSPLHF. CDR3 nucleotide sequence: TGTGCCAGCCCCTGGCGGGGAATTCTTGCCAATTCACCCCTCCACTTT. V gene TRBV7-9 combines with J gene TRBJ1-6; no firm D call. CDR3 length: 16 residues. Germline assignment: CDR1 SEHNR and CDR2 FQNEAQ (reference sequence). With 8 bases removed from V and 7 bases from J, the gap between germline ends came to 21 bases.

In this sample, this clone turned up once. The V call is TRBV6-5, the J call TRBJ1-2, with a weak D call TRBD1 (5 bases). The germline V and J ends were trimmed by 6 bases and 7 bases, with 18 bases remaining between them. The CDR3 loop spans 14 amino acids. CDR1 and CDR2 (germline): MNHEY, SVGAGI. CDR3 sequence: CASSRSTGGIGYTF. The CDR3 nucleotides are TGTGCCAGCAGCCGAAGTACGGGGGGAATTGGCTACACCTTC.

The rearrangement uses TRBV24-1 and TRBJ1-5; D is possibly TRBD1 (5 bases). The CDR3 extends over 20 amino acids. V lost 0 bases to trimming and J lost 0 bases, with 20 bases between them. The germline gives CDR1 KGHDR, CDR2 SFDVKD. The CDR3 DNA reads TGTGCCACCAGTGATTTGCTTAAAGCAGGGAAACTCTTTAGCAATCAGCCCCAGCATTTT. Protein: CATSDLLKAGKLFSNQPQHF.

The chain couples TRBV13 to TRBJ2-4, with 9 bases fitting TRBD1. Losses at the gene ends were 8 bases for V and 7 bases for J; bases not matched to a gene: 6. In germline, CDR1 is PRHDT, CDR2 FYEKMQ (reference sequence). CDR3 length: 13 amino acids. CDR3 amino acids: CASGGTGRNIQYF. The CDR3 DNA follows: TGTGCCAGCGGAGGGACAGGGCGGAACATTCAGTACTTC.

The V call is TRBV4-2, the J call TRBJ1-4; TRBD1 agrees at 9 bases. This CDR3 contains 16 residues. The trim removed 0 bases at V and 6 bases at J, leaving 5 bases unmatched. Germline lookup yields CDR1 LGHNA and CDR2 YNFKEQ. The CDR3 nucleotides are TGTGCCAGCAGCCAAGAAAAGGGACAGGGTCATGAAAAACTGTTTTTT. It encodes CASSQEKGQGHEKLFF.

This clone was counted once. This chain connects TRBV11-3 to TRBJ2-1; TRBD2 matches at 13 bases. V shed 5 bases and J 4 bases; nucleotides not matched to a gene: 8. CDR1 is SGHNT, CDR2 YENEEA, per germline. The CDR3 has 17 amino acids. The CDR3 is CASSARSGLAGYNEQFF. The DNA for the CDR3 is TGTGCCAGCAGCGCTCGATCGGGACTAGCGGGGTACAATGAGCAGTTCTTC.

The chain carries TRBV28 and TRBJ1-4; D remains unclear. The ends were cut back, 6 bases at V and 0 bases at J, with 11 bases in the middle. Germline lookup yields CDR1 MDHEN and CDR2 SYDVKM. This CDR3 spans 15 amino acids. CDR3 DNA sequence: TGTGCCAGCAGGGGAGCAGCAGCAACTAATGAAAAACTGTTTTTT. It is translated as CASRGAAATNEKLFF. The complete variable domain, with remaining parts taken from reference TRBV28 and TRBJ1-4, reads DVKVTQSSRYLVKRTGEKVFLECVQDMDHENMFWYRQDPGLGLRLIYFSYDVKMKEKGDIPEGYSVSREKKERFSLILESASTNQTSMYLCASRGAAATNEKLFFGSGTQLSVL.

In this sample, this clone turned up a few times. This sequence joins TRBV10-3 and TRBJ1-2, with 7 bases identical to TRBD1. Looked up from germline, CDR1 is ENHRY and CDR2 is SYGVKD. CDR3 length: 12 amino acids. Trimming cost V 4 bases and J 4 bases; bases outside gene matches: 0. The CDR3 is CAISGQGYGYTF. CDR3 nucleotides: TGTGCCATCAGTGGACAGGGCTATGGCTACACCTTC.

This chain connects TRBV2 to TRBJ2-2; no definite D call. The CDR3 is made up of 15 amino acids. Germline V CDR1 and CDR2: SNHLY, FYNNEI. V lost 1 base and J lost 0, with 6 bases in between. The DNA for the CDR3 is TGTGCCAGCAGTGAAGAGCAATCGAACACCGGGGAGCTGTTTTTT. Translated: CASSEEQSNTGELFF.

The chain carries TRBV27 and TRBJ2-7; 7 bases align to TRBD2. Germline CDR1 MNHEY, CDR2 SMNVEV (reference sequence). Germline trimming cut 6 bases from V and 7 bases from J; bases unmatched to any gene: 9. This CDR3 spans 13 amino acids. CDR3 nucleotide sequence: TGTGCCAGCAGAAATGGGAGGGTTGGGGAGCAGTACTTC. Translating it yields CASRNGRVGEQYF.

CDR3: CASSSENRVEQYF. The CDR3 DNA reads as TGTGCCAGCAGTTCGGAAAACAGGGTTGAGCAGTACTTC. The rearrangement links TRBV27 to TRBJ2-7; TRBD1 might be the D (6 bases). The germline V and J ends were trimmed by 4 bases and 7 bases, with 14 bases remaining between them. CDR1 and CDR2 (germline): MNHEY, SMNVEV (reference sequence). The CDR3 sequence is 13 residues long.

In this sample, this clone turned up once. This chain joins TRBV7-2 and TRBJ1-5; D remains ambiguous. Looked up from germline, CDR1 is SGHTA and CDR2 is FQGNSA. The CDR3 extends over 12 amino acids. Trimming stripped 1 base from V and 6 bases from J, with 4 bases between. The CDR3 spells CASSLDIQPQHF. Written as DNA, the CDR3 is TGTGCCAGCAGCTTAGACATTCAGCCCCAGCATTTT.

This clone was counted between two and nine times. This chain's CDR3 is CASSQGSTANQPQHF. In DNA, the CDR3 is TGTGCCAGCAGCCAGGGAAGTACAGCCAATCAGCCCCAGCATTTT. The chain is built from TRBV7-9 and TRBJ1-5; TRBD1 might be the D (5 bases). The V and J ends lost 5 bases and 3 bases respectively, with 14 bases between them. The CDR3 loop spans 15 amino acids. Looked up from germline, CDR1 is SEHNR and CDR2 is FQNEAQ (reference sequence). Drawing the rest from reference TRBV7-9 and TRBJ1-5, the complete variable domain is DTGVSQNPRHKITKRGQNVTFRCDPISEHNRLYWYRQTLGQGPEFLTYFQNEAQLEKSRLLSDRFSAERPKGSFSTLEIQRTEQGDSAMYLCASSQGSTANQPQHFGDGTRLSIL.

The chain recombines TRBV2 with TRBJ2-1, with D unclear. The CDR3 totals 13 residues. V shed 4 bases and J shed 8 bases, with 12 bases lying between them. The germline CDR1 and CDR2 sequences are SNHLY and FYNNEI. DNA for the CDR3: TGTGCCAGCAGTGTGGCTCGGGTGGATGAGCAGTTCTTC. Translated: CASSVARVDEQFF.

Of note for this clone: Within the sample, other DNA sequences also encode this same CDR3. The chain couples TRBV5-4 to TRBJ2-7; unclear D gene. V was shortened by 0 bases and J by 6 bases, with 4 bases between the two germline ends. CDR1 SGHNT and CDR2 YYREEE come from the germline V gene (reference sequence). This CDR3 contains 11 residues. In nucleotides, the CDR3 is TGTGCCAGCAGCTTGGCGGGCGAGCAGTACTTC. Translation: CASSLAGEQYF.

V and J are TRBV28 and TRBJ1-4; maybe TRBD1 (6 bases). V lost 6 bases and J lost 3, with 11 bases in between. The CDR3 consists of 14 residues. Germline lookup yields CDR1 MDHEN and CDR2 SYDVKM. CDR3 loop: CASSEQGPNEKLFF. CDR3 nucleotide sequence: TGTGCCAGCAGCGAACAGGGTCCTAATGAAAAACTGTTTTTT.

This rearrangement joins TRBV19 to TRBJ2-6; 8 bases line up with TRBD2. V shed 1 base and J 1 base; nucleotides not matched to a gene: 3. The germline CDR1 and CDR2 sequences are LNHDA and SQIVND (reference sequence). CDR3 length equals 17 residues. In nucleotides, the CDR3 is TGTGCCAGTAGTATAGGTGGCGGGAGGTCTGGGGCCAACGTCCTGACTTTC. Translated, it gives CASSIGGGRSGANVLTF.

J is TRBJ2-7 and V is TRBV2; D remains ambiguous. With 5 bases removed from V and 2 bases from J, the gap between germline ends came to 13 bases. The CDR3 has 14 amino acids. Germline loops: CDR1 SNHLY, CDR2 FYNNEI. This CDR3 is CASSSGSATYEQYF. The CDR3 DNA is TGTGCCAGCAGTTCAGGCTCCGCGACCTACGAGCAGTACTTC.

The chain employs TRBV15 and TRBJ1-1; TRBD1 is a possible D gene (6 bases). Germline V gene data show CDR1 as LNHNV and CDR2 as YYDKDF (reference sequence). V lost 3 bases, J lost 11 bases, and 13 bases lay in between. CDR3 length: 12 amino acids. CDR3 residues: CATSSRGIEAFF. Written as DNA, the CDR3 is TGTGCCACCAGCAGCAGGGGAATTGAGGCTTTCTTT.

As for this clone: Other DNA sequences in the same sample also yield this CDR3. The chain joins TRBV7-9 to TRBJ2-1; D remains ambiguous. The CDR3 sequence is 12 residues long. Trimming took off 0 bases at V and 6 bases at J, with 3 bases between the two ends. Per germline, CDR1 SEHNR and CDR2 FQNEAQ (reference sequence). The CDR3 region is CASSLARNEQFF. In DNA form, the CDR3 reads TGTGCCAGCAGCTTAGCTCGCAATGAGCAGTTCTTC.

This chain uses TRBV4-2 with TRBJ1-6; D is possibly TRBD1 (6 bases). The CDR3 runs 16 residues. The germline gives CDR1 LGHNA, CDR2 YNFKEQ. V was shortened by 11 bases and J by 0 bases, with 17 bases between the two germline ends. CDR3 region: CAASTGRSSYNSPLHF. For the CDR3, the DNA is TGTGCCGCTAGCACAGGGCGAAGCTCCTATAATTCACCCCTCCACTTT.

This sequence joins TRBV18 and TRBJ2-2; D remains unclear. Per the germline V gene, CDR1 is KGHSH and CDR2 is LQKENI. Trimming took off 3 bases at V and 1 base at J, with 3 bases between the two ends. This CDR3 spans 13 amino acids. The chain's CDR3 is CASSPLNTGELFF. The CDR3, as DNA: TGTGCCAGCTCACCCTTGAACACCGGGGAGCTGTTTTTT.

This clone appeared a single time. As DNA, the CDR3 is TGTGCCAGCAGCTTGAGCCGGGGGGCCCAGAAAACCCAGTACTTC. As protein: CASSLSRGAQKTQYF. The gene calls are TRBV5-4 and TRBJ2-5, with a possible D match to TRBD2 (7 bases). Per the germline V gene, CDR1 is SGHNT and CDR2 is YYREEE (reference sequence). This CDR3 region has 15 residues. Trimming removed 1 base at V and 8 bases at J, with 18 bases between.

J is TRBJ1-4 and V is TRBV30; 8 bases fit TRBD1. The length of the CDR3 is 15 residues. V lost 0 bases to trimming and J lost 5 bases; unmatched junction nucleotides: 5. Germline loops: CDR1 GTSNPN, CDR2 SVGIG (reference sequence). The DNA of the CDR3 is TGTGCCTGGAGTGTTGGGACAGGACCAAATGAAAAACTGTTTTTT. As protein: CAWSVGTGPNEKLFF.